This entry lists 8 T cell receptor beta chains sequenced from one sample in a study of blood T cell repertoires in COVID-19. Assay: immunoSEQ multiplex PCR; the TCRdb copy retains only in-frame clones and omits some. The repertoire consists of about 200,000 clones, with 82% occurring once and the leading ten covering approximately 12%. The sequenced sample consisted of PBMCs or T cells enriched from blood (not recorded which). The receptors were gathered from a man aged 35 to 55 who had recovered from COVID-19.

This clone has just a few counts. The CDR3 is CASSLFPKNYGYTF. As DNA, the CDR3 is TGTGCCAGCAGCTTATTCCCCAAAAACTATGGCTACACCTTC. The rearrangement joins TRBV7-2 to TRBJ1-2; D unclear. Germline CDR1 and CDR2: SGHTA and FQGNSA. This CDR3 has 14 amino acids. V lost 2 bases to trimming and J lost 2 bases, with 9 bases between them.

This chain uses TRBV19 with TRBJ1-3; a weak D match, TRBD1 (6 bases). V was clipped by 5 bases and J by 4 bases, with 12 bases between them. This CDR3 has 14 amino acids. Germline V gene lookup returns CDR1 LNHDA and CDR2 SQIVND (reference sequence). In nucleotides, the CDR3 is TGTGCCAGTAGTCAGGGGTCAGCCGGAAACACCATATATTTT. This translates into CASSQGSAGNTIYF.

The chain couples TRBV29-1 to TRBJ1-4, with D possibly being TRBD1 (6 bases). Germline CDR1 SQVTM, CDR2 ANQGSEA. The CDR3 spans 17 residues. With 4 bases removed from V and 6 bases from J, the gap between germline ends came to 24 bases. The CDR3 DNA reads TGCAGCGTTGTGGACTGGGACACTCTGGGGTTGGATGAAAAACTGTTTTTT. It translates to CSVVDWDTLGLDEKLFF.

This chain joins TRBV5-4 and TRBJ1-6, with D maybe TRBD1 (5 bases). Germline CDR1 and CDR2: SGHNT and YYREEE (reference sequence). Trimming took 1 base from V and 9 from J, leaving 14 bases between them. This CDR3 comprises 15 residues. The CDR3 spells CASSLMQGLASPLHF. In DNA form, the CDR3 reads TGTGCCAGCAGCTTGATGCAGGGACTAGCTTCACCCCTCCACTTT.

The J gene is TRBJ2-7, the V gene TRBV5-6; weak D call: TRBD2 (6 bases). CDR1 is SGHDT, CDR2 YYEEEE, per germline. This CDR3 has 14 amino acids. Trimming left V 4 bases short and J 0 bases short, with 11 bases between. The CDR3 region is CASSPGLSSYEQYV. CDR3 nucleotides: TGTGCCAGCAGCCCGGGACTCAGCTCCTACGAGCAGTACGTC.

CDR3: CASSPVSNQPQHF. The CDR3 DNA sequence: TGTGCCAGCAGCCCAGTTAGCAATCAGCCCCAGCATTTT. The chain couples TRBV6-5 to TRBJ1-5; D gene uncertain. CDR1 and CDR2 from the germline V gene are MNHEY and SVGAGI. V lost 6 bases and J lost 0, with 6 bases in between. The CDR3 is 13 amino acids.

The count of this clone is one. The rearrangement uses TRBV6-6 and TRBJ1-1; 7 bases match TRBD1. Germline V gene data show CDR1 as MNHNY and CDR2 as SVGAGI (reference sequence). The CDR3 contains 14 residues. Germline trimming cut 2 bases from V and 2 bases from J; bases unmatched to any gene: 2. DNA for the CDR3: TGTGCCAGCAGTTACGCAGGGGGAAACACTGAAGCTTTCTTT. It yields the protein CASSYAGGNTEAFF.

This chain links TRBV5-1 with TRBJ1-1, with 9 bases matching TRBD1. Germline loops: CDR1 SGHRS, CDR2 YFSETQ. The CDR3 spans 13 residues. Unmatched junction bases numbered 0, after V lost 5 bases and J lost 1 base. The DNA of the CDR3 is TGCGCCAGCAGGGGACAGGGGAACACTGAAGCTTTCTTT. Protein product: CASRGQGNTEAFF.